This T cell receptor beta chain was observed in a study of molecular identifiers for immune sequencing clone quantification. Study conclusions and caveats: Clones above 20 RNA copies held over 97% of effector molecules, under 1% in naive cells.

Libraries for naive CD8 T cells, which were made from approximately 20,000 to 1,000,000 sorted cells, drew on 10%, 30% or 50% of the RNA. This clonotype was seen at least ten times. The antigen is undetermined. The CDR3 loop spans 11 amino acids. V lost 5 bases, J lost 3 bases, and 6 bases lay in between. CDR1 and CDR2 from the germline V gene are SQVTM and ANQGSEA. MiXCR, run by TCRdb on the PCR reads, gives a single entry per CDR3 protein. The sample consists of about 510,000 distinct CDR3 sequences, over 20% of them appearing once. This TCR derives from a human donor in good health. Some libraries in this study had Jurkat cell RNA spiked in. Source material: naive CD8+ T cells from blood, with Jurkat cell RNA spiked in. Regarding subset: FACS-sorted CD8+CD4-CCR7+CD45RA+ naive T cells. J is TRBJ2-3 and V is TRBV29-1, with D maybe TRBD1 (5 bases). CDR3 in DNA: TGCAGCGTTTCAGGGACAGATACGCAGTATTTT. Translation: CSVSGTDTQYF.